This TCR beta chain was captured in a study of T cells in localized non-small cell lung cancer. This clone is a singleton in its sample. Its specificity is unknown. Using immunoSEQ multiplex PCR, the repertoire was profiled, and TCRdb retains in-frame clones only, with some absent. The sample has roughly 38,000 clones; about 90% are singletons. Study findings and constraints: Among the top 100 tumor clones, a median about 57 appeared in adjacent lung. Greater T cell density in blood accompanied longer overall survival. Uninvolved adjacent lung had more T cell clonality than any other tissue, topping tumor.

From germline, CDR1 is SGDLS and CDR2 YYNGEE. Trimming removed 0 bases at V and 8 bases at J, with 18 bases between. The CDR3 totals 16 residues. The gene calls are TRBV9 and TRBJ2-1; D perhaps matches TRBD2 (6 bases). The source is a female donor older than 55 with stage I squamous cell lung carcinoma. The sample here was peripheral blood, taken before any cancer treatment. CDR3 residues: CASSVGELAGVDEQFF. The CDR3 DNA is TGTGCCAGCAGCGTAGGGGAACTAGCAGGAGTAGATGAGCAGTTCTTC.